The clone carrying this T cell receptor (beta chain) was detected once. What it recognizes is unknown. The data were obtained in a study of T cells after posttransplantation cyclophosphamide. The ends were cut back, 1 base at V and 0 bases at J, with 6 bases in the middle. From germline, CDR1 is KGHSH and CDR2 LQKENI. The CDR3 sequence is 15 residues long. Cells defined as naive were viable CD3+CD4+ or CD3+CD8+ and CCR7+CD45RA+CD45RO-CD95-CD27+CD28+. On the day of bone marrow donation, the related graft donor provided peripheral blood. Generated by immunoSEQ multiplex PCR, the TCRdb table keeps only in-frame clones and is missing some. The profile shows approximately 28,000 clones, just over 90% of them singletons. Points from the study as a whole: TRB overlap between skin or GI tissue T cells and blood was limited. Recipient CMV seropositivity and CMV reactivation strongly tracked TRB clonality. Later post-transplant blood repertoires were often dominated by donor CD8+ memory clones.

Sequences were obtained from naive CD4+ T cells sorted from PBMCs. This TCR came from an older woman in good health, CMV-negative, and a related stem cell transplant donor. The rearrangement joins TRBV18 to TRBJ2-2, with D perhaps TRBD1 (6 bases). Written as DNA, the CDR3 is TGTGCCAGCTCACCACAGGGGGCGAACACCGGGGAGCTGTTTTTT. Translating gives CASSPQGANTGELFF.